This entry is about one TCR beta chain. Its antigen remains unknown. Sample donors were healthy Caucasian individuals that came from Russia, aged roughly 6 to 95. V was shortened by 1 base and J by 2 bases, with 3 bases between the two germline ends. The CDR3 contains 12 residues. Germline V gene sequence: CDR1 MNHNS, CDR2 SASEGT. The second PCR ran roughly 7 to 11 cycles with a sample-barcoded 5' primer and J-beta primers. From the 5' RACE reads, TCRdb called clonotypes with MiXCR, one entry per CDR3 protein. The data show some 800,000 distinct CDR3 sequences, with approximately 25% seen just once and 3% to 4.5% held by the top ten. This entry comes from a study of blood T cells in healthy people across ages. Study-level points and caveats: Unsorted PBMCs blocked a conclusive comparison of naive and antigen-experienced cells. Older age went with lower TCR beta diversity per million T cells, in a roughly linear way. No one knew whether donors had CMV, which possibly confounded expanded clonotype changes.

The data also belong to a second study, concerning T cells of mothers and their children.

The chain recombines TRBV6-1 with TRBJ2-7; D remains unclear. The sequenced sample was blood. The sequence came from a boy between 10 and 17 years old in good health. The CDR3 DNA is TGTGCCAGCAGTGAAGAGCCCTACGAGCAGTACTTC. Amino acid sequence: CASSEEPYEQYF.